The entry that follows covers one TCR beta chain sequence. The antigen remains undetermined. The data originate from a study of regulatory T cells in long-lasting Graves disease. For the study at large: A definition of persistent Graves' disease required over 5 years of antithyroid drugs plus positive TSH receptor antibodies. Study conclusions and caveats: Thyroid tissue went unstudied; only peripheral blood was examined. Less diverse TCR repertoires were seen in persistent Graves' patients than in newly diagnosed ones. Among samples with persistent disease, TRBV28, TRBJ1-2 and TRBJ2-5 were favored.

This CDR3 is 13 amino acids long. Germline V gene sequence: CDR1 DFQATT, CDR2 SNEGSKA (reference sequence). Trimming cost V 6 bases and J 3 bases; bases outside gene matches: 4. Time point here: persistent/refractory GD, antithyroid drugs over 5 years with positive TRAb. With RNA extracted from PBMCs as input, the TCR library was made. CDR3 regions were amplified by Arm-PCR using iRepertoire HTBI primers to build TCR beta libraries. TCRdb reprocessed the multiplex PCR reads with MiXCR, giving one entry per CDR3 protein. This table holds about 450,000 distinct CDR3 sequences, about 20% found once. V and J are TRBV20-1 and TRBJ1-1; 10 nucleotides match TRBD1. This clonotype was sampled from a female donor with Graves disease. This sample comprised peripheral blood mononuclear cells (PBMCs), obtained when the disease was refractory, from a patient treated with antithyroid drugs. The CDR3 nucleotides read TGCAGTGCCAGGACAGGGGGATACACTGAAGCTTTCTTT. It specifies CSARTGGYTEAFF.